A single sample gave rise to the 14 T cell receptor beta chains below, sequenced in a study of PD-1 and CTLA-4 blockade in melanoma. Repertoires were generated with immunoSEQ multiplex PCR, while TCRdb's copy carries only in-frame clones and drops some. The table shows tens of thousands of clones, with 70% to 90% occurring only once. The source material was CD8+ T cells from peripheral blood, sampled before anti-PD-1 treatment. Receptors originate from a human donor with melanoma.

The chain couples TRBV7-8 to TRBJ2-2; 7 bases fit TRBD2. The CDR3 runs to 15 residues. The J segment lost 5 bases and the V segment lost 1 base, leaving 4 bases of the junction unmatched. CDR1 is SGHVS and CDR2 is FQNEAQ in the germline V gene. The CDR3 coding sequence is TGTGCCAGCAGCTTAGTAGGCGGGAGTACCGGGGAGCTGTTTTTT. It is translated as CASSLVGGSTGELFF.

The V and J genes are TRBV6-5 and TRBJ1-6; D is ambiguous. The V end was cut by 0 bases, the J end by 10 bases, with 10 bases between. The CDR3 contains 14 residues. Germline V gene data show CDR1 as MNHEY and CDR2 as SVGAGI. The DNA of the CDR3 is TGTGCCAGCAGTTACTCGGCAGGTTACTCACCCCTCCACTTT. It yields the protein CASSYSAGYSPLHF.

V and J are TRBV25-1 and TRBJ1-4; D gene unclear. The ends were cut back, 10 bases at V and 7 bases at J, with 10 bases in the middle. The CDR3 is 11 residues long. The germline gives CDR1 MGHDK, CDR2 SYGVNS. The CDR3 loop is CATSEGEKLFF. CDR3 bases: TGTGCCACGAGCGAGGGTGAAAAACTGTTTTTT.

This chain uses TRBV2 with TRBJ1-4; D remains unclear. Trimming pared 5 bases from V and 0 bases from J, leaving 10 bases between. The length of the CDR3 is 15 residues. Germline CDR1 reads SNHLY; CDR2 reads FYNNEI. The CDR3 spells CASSSGFATNEKLFF. CDR3 DNA sequence: TGTGCCAGCAGTAGCGGGTTTGCAACTAATGAAAAACTGTTTTTT.

This chain connects TRBV28 to TRBJ1-2, with D maybe TRBD1 (6 bases). CDR1 and CDR2 (germline): MDHEN, SYDVKM. The length of the CDR3 is 16 residues. The ends were cut back, 7 bases at V and 5 bases at J, with 23 bases in the middle. CDR3 DNA: TGTGCCAGCACCCGACCCCGACAGGCCTATCCTTATGGCTACACCTTC. Amino acid sequence: CASTRPRQAYPYGYTF.

This chain joins TRBV7-9 and TRBJ1-3; 9 nucleotides line up with TRBD1. This CDR3 region has 16 residues. J was trimmed by 3 bases and V by 5 bases; bases with no gene match: 8. Germline assignment: CDR1 SEHNR and CDR2 FQNEAQ (reference sequence). CDR3 region: CASSDTGGERGNTIYF. In DNA form, the CDR3 reads TGTGCCAGCAGCGACACAGGGGGCGAGCGTGGAAACACCATATATTTT.

The V and J genes are TRBV5-1 and TRBJ2-7, with 10 bases aligning to TRBD1. Germline V gene lookup returns CDR1 SGHRS and CDR2 YFSETQ. This CDR3 contains 15 residues. J was trimmed by 5 bases and V by 4 bases; bases with no gene match: 9. CDR3 protein: CASSVSGTGDHEQYF. CDR3 nucleotide sequence: TGCGCCAGCAGCGTCTCCGGGACAGGGGACCACGAGCAGTACTTC.

The CDR3 spells CASSQVVGDEQFF. CDR3 DNA sequence: TGTGCCAGCAGCCAAGTGGTAGGGGATGAGCAGTTCTTC. The chain joins TRBV4-2 to TRBJ2-1, with D maybe TRBD1 (5 bases). CDR1 and CDR2 from the germline V gene are LGHNA and YNFKEQ. The CDR3 covers 13 residues. Trimming removed 1 base at V and 8 bases at J, with 9 bases between.

In its sample, this clone was seen a few times. The chain is built from TRBV19 and TRBJ1-5; no reliable D call. CDR1 is LNHDA, CDR2 SQIVND, per germline (reference sequence). There are 11 residues in the CDR3. Trimming removed 3 bases from V and 9 bases from J, with 6 bases in between. CDR3 sequence (DNA): TGTGCCAGTAGTATCGGTGGGCCCCAGCATTTT. This gives the protein CASSIGGPQHF.

The rearrangement links TRBV28 to TRBJ2-5; 10 positions match TRBD1. The CDR3 extends over 14 amino acids. The junction had 7 bases not matched to a gene; V was cut back by 7 bases and J by 5 bases. In germline, CDR1 is MDHEN, CDR2 SYDVKM. The CDR3 spells CASISDRGDETQYF. The CDR3 DNA is TGTGCCAGCATTTCGGACAGGGGGGACGAGACCCAGTACTTC.

The chain joins TRBV6-5 to TRBJ2-5, with TRBD2 matching 10 bases. This CDR3 region has 15 residues. The ends lost 6 bases at V and 5 bases at J; junction bases unmatched: 9. Germline values: CDR1 MNHEY, CDR2 SVGAGI. The CDR3, as DNA: TGTGCCAGCAGCCCCATAGAGCGGGAGGGTGAGACCCAGTACTTC. Protein product: CASSPIEREGETQYF.

This chain uses TRBV10-2 with TRBJ2-7; 7 nucleotides line up with TRBD2. CDR1 WSHSY and CDR2 SAAADI come from the germline V gene. Trimming at V came to 0 bases and at J to 3 bases, leaving 2 bases not matched to a gene. The CDR3 spans 14 residues. The CDR3 sequence is CASSESASGYEQYF. CDR3 bases: TGCGCCAGCAGTGAGTCGGCTAGCGGCTACGAGCAGTACTTC.

The chain employs TRBV10-3 and TRBJ2-7, with 14 bases that match TRBD2. Germline V lookup: CDR1 ENHRY, CDR2 SYGVKD. The V and J ends lost 6 bases and 0 bases, in that order; junction bases with no gene match: 4. The CDR3 totals 16 residues. The CDR3 sequence: CAISGTSGGPSYEQYF. As DNA, the CDR3 is TGTGCCATCAGCGGGACTAGCGGGGGCCCCTCCTACGAGCAGTACTTC.

CDR3 region: CAISEGRGLTREQYF. CDR3 in DNA: TGTGCCATCAGTGAGGGCAGGGGGCTAACGAGGGAGCAGTACTTC. This rearrangement joins TRBV10-3 to TRBJ2-7; TRBD1 matches at 8 bases. The length of the CDR3 is 15 residues. CDR1 and CDR2 (germline): ENHRY, SYGVKD. The V and J ends lost 2 bases and 7 bases, in that order; junction bases with no gene match: 10.